A selection of T cell receptor beta chains follows, all from one sample in a study of blood T cell repertoires in COVID-19. Libraries were prepared by immunoSEQ multiplex PCR; TCRdb keeps only in-frame clonotypes and omits some of them. The data hold tens of thousands of clones, with approximately 83% observed a single time. Sequenced sample: peripheral blood. The source of these receptors is a human donor in a cohort sampled during active COVID-19. Each CDR3 is given with its conserved first and last residue. D genes are given only for firm matches. Some rows mark clone size as missing; the rest say once, few, many or name a class of expanded clone.

D gene: TRBD2
clone size: once
V gene: TRBV7-7
J gene: TRBJ2-1
CDR3 protein: CASSLTSGAYNEQFF
CDR3 DNA: TGTGCCAGCAGTTTAACTAGCGGAGCTTACAATGAGCAGTTCTTC

D gene: NA
clone size: NA
V gene: TRBV19
J gene: TRBJ2-7
CDR3 protein: CASSPSAGLGYEQYF
CDR3 DNA: TGTGCCAGTAGTCCGAGTGCAGGGTTGGGTTACGAGCAGTACTTC

D gene: TRBD1
clone size: NA
V gene: TRBV30
J gene: TRBJ1-2
CDR3 protein: CAFRGTGITSAYGYTF
CDR3 DNA: TGTGCCTTCAGGGGGACAGGGATTACATCTGCCTATGGCTACACCTTC

D gene: NA
clone size: NA
V gene: TRBV6-5
J gene: TRBJ2-1
CDR3 protein: CASSTLGGYNEQFF
CDR3 DNA: TGTGCCAGCAGCACTCTCGGGGGTTACAATGAGCAGTTCTTC

D gene: TRBD2
clone size: NA
V gene: TRBV11-2
J gene: TRBJ2-3
CDR3 protein: CASSPGGRATDTQYF
CDR3 DNA: TGTGCCAGCAGCCCCGGCGGGAGGGCCACAGATACGCAGTATTTT

D gene: NA
clone size: NA
V gene: TRBV6-5
J gene: TRBJ1-3
CDR3 protein: CASSYRGASGNTIYF
CDR3 DNA: TGTGCCAGCAGTTACCGGGGGGCCTCTGGAAACACCATATATTTT

D gene: TRBD1
clone size: NA
V gene: TRBV4-1
J gene: TRBJ1-4
CDR3 protein: CASSHGDRVGEKLFF
CDR3 DNA: TGCGCCAGCAGCCATGGAGACAGGGTCGGTGAAAAACTGTTTTTT

D gene: TRBD2
clone size: NA
V gene: TRBV12-3/TRBV12-4
J gene: TRBJ2-7
CDR3 protein: CASRLAGAYEQYF
CDR3 DNA: TGTGCCAGCAGACTAGCGGGAGCCTACGAGCAGTACTTC

D gene: TRBD2
clone size: NA
V gene: TRBV3-1/TRBV3-2
J gene: TRBJ2-7
CDR3 protein: CASSPRNSGMGEQYF
CDR3 DNA: TGTGCCAGCAGCCCCCGGAATAGCGGGATGGGCGAGCAGTACTTC

D gene: NA
clone size: NA
V gene: TRBV28
J gene: TRBJ1-5
CDR3 protein: CATLLSSNQPQHF
CDR3 DNA: TGTGCCACCCTATTATCGAGCAATCAGCCCCAGCATTTT

D gene: TRBD2
clone size: NA
V gene: TRBV7-2
J gene: TRBJ2-7
CDR3 protein: CAAGFEGEQYF
CDR3 DNA: TGTGCAGCGGGGTTCGAGGGCGAGCAGTACTTC

D gene: TRBD1
clone size: NA
V gene: TRBV28
J gene: TRBJ1-1
CDR3 protein: CASSPQGAEAFF
CDR3 DNA: TGTGCCAGCAGTCCACAGGGGGCTGAAGCTTTCTTT

D gene: NA
clone size: few
V gene: TRBV18
J gene: TRBJ2-7
CDR3 protein: CASSPTGTEGREQYF
CDR3 DNA: TGTGCCAGCTCACCTACGGGGACGGAGGGAAGGGAGCAGTACTTC

D gene: NA
clone size: NA
V gene: TRBV28
J gene: TRBJ1-1
CDR3 protein: CASSFYRVEAFF
CDR3 DNA: TGTGCCAGCAGTTTCTACAGAGTTGAAGCTTTCTTT

D gene: TRBD1
clone size: NA
V gene: TRBV11-3
J gene: TRBJ1-6
CDR3 protein: CASSLGLQGMPPLHF
CDR3 DNA: TGTGCCAGCAGCTTAGGCCTACAGGGGATGCCACCCCTCCACTTT

D gene: TRBD1
clone size: NA
V gene: TRBV24-1
J gene: TRBJ1-5
CDR3 protein: CATSLDRGGLYSNQPQHF
CDR3 DNA: TGTGCCACCAGTCTAGACAGGGGTGGATTATACAGCAATCAGCCCCAGCATTTT

D gene: TRBD2
clone size: NA
V gene: TRBV4-3
J gene: TRBJ2-1
CDR3 protein: CASSQDPGLAGAYNEQFF
CDR3 DNA: TGCGCCAGCAGCCAAGACCCTGGACTAGCGGGAGCCTACAATGAGCAGTTCTTC

D gene: NA
clone size: once
V gene: TRBV5-1
J gene: TRBJ2-7
CDR3 protein: CASSDTHSSYEQYF
CDR3 DNA: TGCGCCAGCTCGGACACTCATAGCTCCTACGAGCAGTACTTC

D gene: NA
clone size: NA
V gene: TRBV4-2
J gene: TRBJ2-3
CDR3 protein: CASSQDRTAERTQYF
CDR3 DNA: TGTGCCAGCAGCCAAGATCGAACGGCAGAGAGGACGCAGTATTTT

D gene: NA
clone size: NA
V gene: TRBV24-1
J gene: TRBJ2-1
CDR3 protein: CATSDKAALYNEQFF
CDR3 DNA: TGTGCCACCAGTGATAAAGCGGCCCTCTACAATGAGCAGTTCTTC

D gene: NA
clone size: NA
V gene: TRBV5-1
J gene: TRBJ2-3
CDR3 protein: CASSFGTRTDTQYF
CDR3 DNA: TGCGCCAGCAGCTTCGGTACCCGCACAGATACGCAGTATTTT

D gene: NA
clone size: once
V gene: TRBV28
J gene: TRBJ1-4
CDR3 protein: CASSLGGWVKLFF
CDR3 DNA: TGTGCCAGCAGTTTAGGGGGGTGGGTAAAACTGTTTTTT

D gene: NA
clone size: NA
V gene: TRBV10-3
J gene: TRBJ1-3
CDR3 protein: CAISESEFMISGNTIYF
CDR3 DNA: TGTGCCATCAGTGAGTCGGAGTTCATGATCTCTGGAAACACCATATATTTT

D gene: TRBD1
clone size: few
V gene: TRBV13
J gene: TRBJ2-1
CDR3 protein: CASSSLGPGQGEREQFF
CDR3 DNA: TGTGCCAGCAGCTCTCTCGGCCCGGGACAGGGAGAACGTGAGCAGTTCTTC

D gene: NA
clone size: NA
V gene: TRBV6-5
J gene: TRBJ1-5
CDR3 protein: CASSTDSNQPQHF
CDR3 DNA: TGTGCCAGCAGTACTGATAGCAATCAGCCCCAGCATTTT

D gene: TRBD1
clone size: NA
V gene: TRBV5-1
J gene: TRBJ2-6
CDR3 protein: CASSFTGAGANVLTF
CDR3 DNA: TGCGCCAGCAGCTTTACAGGGGCTGGGGCCAACGTCCTGACTTTC

D gene: TRBD2
clone size: NA
V gene: TRBV7-2
J gene: TRBJ2-4
CDR3 protein: CASSRKVAGDIAKNIQYF
CDR3 DNA: TGTGCCAGCAGTCGGAAGGTAGCGGGAGACATAGCCAAAAACATTCAGTACTTC